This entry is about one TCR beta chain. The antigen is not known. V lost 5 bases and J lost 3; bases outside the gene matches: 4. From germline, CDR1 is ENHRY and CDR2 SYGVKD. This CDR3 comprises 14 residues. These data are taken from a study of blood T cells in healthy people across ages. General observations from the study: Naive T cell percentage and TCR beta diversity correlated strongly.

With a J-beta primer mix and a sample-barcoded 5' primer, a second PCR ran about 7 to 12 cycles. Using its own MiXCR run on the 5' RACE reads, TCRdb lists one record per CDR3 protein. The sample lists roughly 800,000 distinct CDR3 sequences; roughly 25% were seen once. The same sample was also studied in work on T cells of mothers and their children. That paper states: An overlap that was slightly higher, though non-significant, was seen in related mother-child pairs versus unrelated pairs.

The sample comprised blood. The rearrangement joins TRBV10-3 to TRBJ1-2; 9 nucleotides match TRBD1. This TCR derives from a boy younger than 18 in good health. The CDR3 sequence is CAISSTGGDYGYTF. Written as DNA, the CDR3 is TGTGCCATCAGTTCCACAGGGGGCGACTATGGCTACACCTTC.